This T cell receptor (beta chain) was recorded in a study of blood T cell repertoires in COVID-19. For the study at large: The United States, Italy and Spain provided the acute and convalescent COVID-19 samples. Sample material is recorded as cDNA or gDNA derived from T cells, B-cell-depleted T cells, or PBMCs.

The V and J ends lost 2 bases and 0 bases, in that order; junction bases with no gene match: 1. This CDR3 region has 16 residues. Germline V gene sequence: CDR1 SGHRS, CDR2 YFSETQ. As processed by the authors: For nucleated cells, counts were estimated from reference gene primer amplification. Sequencing was performed with immunoSEQ multiplex PCR; in TCRdb, only in-frame clones are kept and a portion is missing. V and J calls and clone size are copied from that table; D and trimming were computed from the DNA. The sample holds about 300,000 clones, more than 75% seen once. The chain links TRBV5-1 to TRBJ2-1, with 11 positions matching TRBD2. The receptor was derived from a woman in her thirties or forties who had recovered from COVID-19. Source material: peripheral blood. CDR3: CASSFSGGASYNEQFF. Here the CDR3 DNA reads TGCGCCAGCAGCTTTAGCGGGGGGGCCTCCTACAATGAGCAGTTCTTC.